The rows below give T cell receptor beta chains drawn from one sample of a study of cytotoxic CD8 clonotypes in ibrutinib-treated CLL. Here immunoSEQ multiplex PCR was the method, and the copy in TCRdb shows in-frame clones only, minus some. The sample carries about 130,000 clones, 75% to 85% recorded once. The sample in question was PBMCs, obtained after 12 months of ibrutinib treatment. The source is a human donor with chronic lymphocytic leukemia. CDR3s include the opening cysteine and the closing phenylalanine or tryptophan. A D gene is named only where the DNA matches it firmly. Size is omitted from some rows. Given values are once, few, many or a class for expanded clones.

cdr3_nt cdr3_aa j_call d_call clone_size v_call
TGTGCCAGCAGTTTTACTAGCGGGAGTCTACCCATCAATGAGCAGTTCTTC CASSFTSGSLPINEQFF TRBJ2-1 TRBD2 . TRBV27
TGTGCCAGCAGCTGGGACAATCAAGAGACCCAGTACTTC CASSWDNQETQYF TRBJ2-5 . once TRBV5-6
TGTGCCAGCAGCTTCCCAGGGGGCTATAATGAGCAGTTCTTC CASSFPGGYNEQFF TRBJ2-1 TRBD1 . TRBV7-8
TGTGCCAGCAGTTTCGAGGGTACCTTCTACGAGCAGTACTTC CASSFEGTFYEQYF TRBJ2-7 . . TRBV27
TGTGCCAGCAGTTTAAGCGGCCGGCGAAGGGCCAACGTCCTGACTTTC CASSLSGRRRANVLTF TRBJ2-6 . . TRBV27
TGTGCCAGCAGCCAAGATCACAGGTCCGATGAGCAGTTCTTC CASSQDHRSDEQFF TRBJ2-1 . once TRBV4-2
TGTGCCAGCAGTTTATTTTTTCGGGGCAGGACTGAAGCTTTCTTT CASSLFFRGRTEAFF TRBJ1-1 . . TRBV27
TGTGCCAGCTCATCTTCAGCGAGACCTGAAGCTTTCTTT CASSSSARPEAFF TRBJ1-1 . few TRBV18
TGTGCCAGCAGCTTACAGGGACTAGTTGTTACCCGGTTCTACGAGCAGTACTTC CASSLQGLVVTRFYEQYF TRBJ2-7 TRBD2 . TRBV5-6
TGCGCCAGCAGCCAAGATATGGGGCACTACCTATACTTC CASSQDMGHYLYF TRBJ2-7 . . TRBV4-3
TGTGCCAGTAGTGCGGCTTGGACAGAAGCCTACGAGCAGTACTTC CASSAAWTEAYEQYF TRBJ2-7 . . TRBV19
TGTGCCAGCAGTTTAATTATCTGGCAGAAACAAGAGACCCAGTACTTC CASSLIIWQKQETQYF TRBJ2-5 . once TRBV27
TGTGCCTGGAGTGTGCTAGCGGGTCCTCAAGAGACCCAGTACTTC CAWSVLAGPQETQYF TRBJ2-5 TRBD2 . TRBV30
TGTGCCAGCAGTCCACAGGACTACTCTGGAAACACCATATATTTT CASSPQDYSGNTIYF TRBJ1-3 . . TRBV6-1